This TCR beta chain is from a study of T cells in localized non-small cell lung cancer. General study findings and limits: Heterogeneity within the tumor remains possible, as just one region underwent sequencing. Across samples, adjacent lung featured a median approximately 56 of the top 100 tumor clones. Uninvolved neighboring lung showed the greatest T cell clonality, exceeding tumor.

Clones were sequenced by immunoSEQ multiplex PCR, and TCRdb holds only the in-frame ones, with some missing. The sample includes several thousand clones, roughly nine tenths seen only once; the top ten take about 2.4%. This clone was counted only a few times. Its cognate antigen is unknown. Source: peripheral blood, taken before any cancer treatment. The clonotype was recovered from a female donor of 60 years or more with stage II squamous cell lung carcinoma.

The CDR3 is CSVGAYNEQFF. Written as DNA, the CDR3 is TGCAGCGTCGGGGCTTACAATGAGCAGTTCTTC. V is TRBV29-1 and J is TRBJ2-1; either TRBD1 or TRBD2 may fit D (5 bases each). Germline CDR1 reads SQVTM; CDR2 reads ANQGSEA. V was shortened by 6 bases and J by 4 bases, with 7 bases between the two germline ends. The CDR3 loop spans 11 amino acids.